This TCR beta chain is drawn from a study of CD8+CD57+ T cells in acquired aplastic anemia. An expansion of CD8+CD57+ cells by flow cytometry had been shown in patients chosen for sequencing. Genomic DNA provided the template from which TCR beta VDJ and CDR3 profiles were obtained. Each CDR3 protein is one row after TCRdb ran MiXCR on the reads. The repertoire has approximately 80,000 distinct CDR3 sequences, around 70% of them found once; the top ten carry more than 80%. Trimming pared 5 bases from V and 6 bases from J, leaving 6 bases between. Germline CDR1 SGHNT, CDR2 YYREEE (reference sequence). This CDR3 contains 11 residues.

This receptor was identified in a human donor with aplastic anemia. The sequenced material came from sorted CD4+, CD8+, or CD8+CD57+ T cells (not recorded which) from PBMCs. This chain joins TRBV5-4 and TRBJ2-1; no clear D gene. The CDR3 DNA sequence: TGTGCCAGCAGGACCGCCAATGAGCAGTTCTTC. Its protein is CASRTANEQFF.